Below, 21 T cell receptor beta chains from the same sample are listed, as sequenced in a study of regulatory T cells in long-lasting Graves disease. Specified time point: persistent/refractory GD, antithyroid drugs over 5 years with positive TRAb. RNA extracted from PBMCs served as the sequencing template. For TCR beta, libraries came from iRepertoire HTBI primers and Arm-PCR of CDR3 regions. MiXCR was run by TCRdb on the multiplex PCR reads, yielding one entry per CDR3 protein. The data contain around 400,000 distinct CDR3 sequences, approximately 25% of them singletons. Sequencing was performed on peripheral blood mononuclear cells (PBMCs), taken when the disease was refractory, from a patient treated with antithyroid drugs. The receptors were sampled from a woman in her thirties or forties with Graves disease.

In its sample, this clonotype was seen a few times. The chain combines TRBV19 with TRBJ2-2; D may correspond to TRBD1 or TRBD2 (7 bases each). The germline V and J ends were trimmed by 7 bases and 4 bases, with 31 bases remaining between them. The germline CDR1 and CDR2 sequences are LNHDA and SQIVND (reference sequence). The CDR3 sequence is 20 residues long. DNA of the CDR3: TGTGCCAGTAATTCGGCACAGGGGACCCCAGCGGGAATGGGCACCGGGGAGCTGTTTTTT. This sequence encodes CASNSAQGTPAGMGTGELFF.

As concerns this clonotype: This may arise from a read error, as a much more abundant clone is one base away. The gene calls are TRBV15 and TRBJ2-7, with a tentative D call TRBD1 (5 bases). CDR1 LNHNV and CDR2 YYDKDF come from the germline V gene (reference sequence). CDR3 length equals 16 residues. This CDR3 reads CATSRVPPDIAYKQYF. The CDR3 DNA reads as TGTGCCACCAGCAGAGTACCGCCGGACATAGCCTACAAGCAGTACTTC.

The chain is built from TRBV9 and TRBJ1-5; D is unresolved. Germline V CDR1 and CDR2: SGDLS, YYNGEE. The CDR3 is 15 residues long. Trimming shortened V by 0 bases and J by 3 bases, and 10 bases separated the two germline ends. Written as DNA, the CDR3 is TGTGCCAGCAGCGTAGGAGGACGCGACAATCAGCCCCAGCATTTT. Translating gives CASSVGGRDNQPQHF.

This clonotype turned up a few times. V and J are TRBV27 and TRBJ2-2; tentatively, D is TRBD2 (5 bases). This CDR3 region has 15 residues. With 2 bases removed from V and 3 bases from J, the gap between germline ends came to 10 bases. Germline CDR1 reads MNHEY; CDR2 reads SMNVEV (reference sequence). CDR3 sequence (DNA): TGTGCCAGCAGTTTACGAGGGTCCGACACCGGGGAGCTGTTTTTT. Protein sequence: CASSLRGSDTGELFF.

This chain connects TRBV6-5 to TRBJ1-1, with no clear D. Per germline, CDR1 MNHEY and CDR2 SVGAGI. The CDR3 covers 13 residues. Trimming removed 4 bases at V and 3 bases at J, with 9 bases between. The CDR3 spells CASSFRSDTEAFF. In DNA form, the CDR3 reads TGTGCCAGCAGTTTCCGATCAGACACTGAAGCTTTCTTT.

The gene calls are TRBV7-8 and TRBJ2-1, with 7 bases that match TRBD2. The CDR3 has 16 amino acids. The V and J ends lost 2 bases and 2 bases, in that order; junction bases with no gene match: 6. The germline V gene encodes CDR1 SGHVS and CDR2 FQNEAQ. The DNA for the CDR3 is TGTGCCAGCAGCTTACCCCGGGCGGGAGCCTACAATGAGCAGTTCTTC. It translates to CASSLPRAGAYNEQFF. Combining the CDR3 with reference TRBV7-8 and TRBJ2-1 gives the whole variable domain GAGVSQSPRYKVAKRGQDVALRCDPISGHVSLFWYQQALGQGPEFLTYFQNEAQLDKSGLPSDRFFAERPEGSVSTLKIQRTQQEDSAVYLCASSLPRAGAYNEQFFGPGTRLTVL.

This clonotype was detected only a few times. This sequence joins TRBV20-1 and TRBJ2-1; TRBD2 aligns across 8 bases. V was pared by 6 bases and J by 6 bases, with 13 bases of the junction left unmatched. Germline V gives CDR1 DFQATT, CDR2 SNEGSKA (reference sequence). The CDR3 consists of 15 residues. The CDR3 sequence: CSAHRGTRNPNEQFF. The CDR3 region has the DNA TGCAGTGCCCATAGGGGGACTAGGAACCCCAATGAGCAGTTCTTC.

The chain recombines TRBV2 with TRBJ2-3; 10 nucleotides match TRBD1. This CDR3 is 15 amino acids long. V gave up 10 bases and J gave up 2 bases; unmatched junction bases: 9. The germline gives CDR1 SNHLY, CDR2 FYNNEI. CDR3 sequence (DNA): TGTGCCACGGACCGACAGGGGGCGGCCACAGATACGCAGTATTTT. Its translation: CATDRQGAATDTQYF.

This clonotype was detected only a few times. This chain uses TRBV6-2 or TRBV6-3 with TRBJ1-1; D uncertain. In germline, CDR1 is MNHEY, CDR2 SVGEGT. Trimming stripped 6 bases from V and 3 bases from J, with 8 bases between. CDR3 length: 12 residues. This chain's CDR3 is CASREAHTEAFF. The CDR3 DNA sequence: TGTGCCAGCAGGGAGGCCCACACTGAAGCTTTCTTT.

V gene TRBV7-8 combines with J gene TRBJ2-2, with a possible D match to TRBD2 (5 bases). Germline-derived CDR1 and CDR2 are SGHVS and FQNEAQ. The CDR3 runs to 15 residues. The ends were cut back, 5 bases at V and 1 base at J, with 11 bases in the middle. Written as DNA, the CDR3 is TGTGCCAGCAGCCGGGAAAGGATGAACACCGGGGAGCTGTTTTTT. Its translation is CASSRERMNTGELFF.

As concerns this clonotype: This may be a read error: a much more frequent sequence differs by one nucleotide. The chain links TRBV12-3 or TRBV12-4 to TRBJ1-5; D perhaps matches TRBD1 (5 bases). V lost 3 bases and J 11 bases, leaving 14 bases between the germline ends. There are 13 residues in the CDR3. The CDR3 sequence: CASSFGAEQSQHF. Written as DNA, the CDR3 is TGTGCCAGCAGTTTTGGGGCGGAACAGTCCCAGCATTTT.

In this sample, this clonotype turned up many times. The rearrangement joins TRBV5-1 to TRBJ1-1; 7 bases are shared with TRBD1. The J segment lost 4 bases and the V segment lost 4 bases, leaving 10 bases of the junction unmatched. The CDR3 runs 15 residues. Germline V lookup: CDR1 SGHRS, CDR2 YFSETQ. CDR3 coding DNA: TGCGCCAGCAGCCGACAGGGTAGCGTTCGCACTGAAGCTTTCTTT. It specifies CASSRQGSVRTEAFF.

With regard to this clonotype: This may stem from a read error, because a much larger clone lies one nucleotide away. V and J are TRBV7-8 and TRBJ1-4, with D maybe TRBD1 (6 bases). Germline lookup yields CDR1 SGHVS and CDR2 FQNEAQ. The CDR3 consists of 15 residues. V lost 7 bases to trimming and J lost 5 bases, with 17 bases between them. The chain's CDR3 is CASNLGATGNEKLFF. In DNA, the CDR3 is TGTGCCAGCAACCTGGGGGCCACAGGCAATGAAAAACTGTTTTTT. Together with reference TRBV7-8 and TRBJ1-4, the CDR3 gives the full variable domain: GAGVSQSPRYKVAKRGQDVALRCDPISGHVSLFWYQQALGQGPEFLTYFQNEAQLDKSGLPSDRFFAERPEGSVSTLKIQRTQQEDSAVYLCASNLGATGNEKLFFGSGTQLSVL.

Many counts were recorded for this clonotype. The V and J genes are TRBV28 and TRBJ2-7; TRBD2 matches 8 bases. This CDR3 region has 14 residues. Trimming at V came to 5 bases and at J to 1 base, leaving 4 bases not matched to a gene. Germline values: CDR1 MDHEN, CDR2 SYDVKM. The CDR3 spells CASSEVAGSYEQYF. CDR3 sequence (DNA): TGTGCCAGCAGTGAAGTAGCGGGATCCTACGAGCAGTACTTC.

This clonotype was recorded many times. The chain carries TRBV20-1 and TRBJ1-5; a possible D gene is TRBD1 (6 bases). CDR1 DFQATT and CDR2 SNEGSKA come from the germline V gene (reference sequence). The CDR3 loop spans 15 amino acids. Trimming shortened V by 4 bases and J by 0 bases, and 13 bases separated the two germline ends. CDR3 DNA sequence: TGCAGTGCTACTTCACAGGGTGTTAGCAATCAGCCCCAGCATTTT. Translation: CSATSQGVSNQPQHF.

This clonotype was seen at least ten times. The V call is TRBV2, the J call TRBJ1-1; tentative D call: TRBD1 (5 bases). The germline V gene has CDR1 SNHLY and CDR2 FYNNEI. This CDR3 contains 13 residues. Trimming pared 11 bases from V and 1 base from J, leaving 14 bases between. CDR3 sequence: CAGRAGQNTEAFF. Written as DNA, the CDR3 is TGTGCCGGTCGCGCAGGACAGAACACTGAAGCTTTCTTT.

V and J are TRBV4-1 and TRBJ2-7, with 11 bases fitting TRBD2. The CDR3 is 17 amino acids. V lost 2 bases to trimming and J lost 1 base; unmatched junction nucleotides: 7. Per the germline V gene, CDR1 is MGHRA and CDR2 is YSYEKL. The CDR3 sequence: CASSQQLAGVVSYEQYF. Written as DNA, the CDR3 is TGCGCCAGCAGCCAACAACTAGCGGGAGTGGTATCCTACGAGCAGTACTTC.

This clonotype has a handful of counts. This sequence joins TRBV9 and TRBJ2-2; maybe TRBD1 (6 bases). The germline CDR1 and CDR2 sequences are SGDLS and YYNGEE. The germline V and J ends were trimmed by 4 bases and 0 bases, with 10 bases remaining between them. This CDR3 comprises 15 residues. The CDR3 region has the DNA TGTGCCAGCAGCCCCAGGGGTCCGAACACCGGGGAGCTGTTTTTT. It yields the protein CASSPRGPNTGELFF.

This chain connects TRBV10-2 to TRBJ1-6; 7 positions match TRBD1. This CDR3 has 13 residues. Trimming at V came to 5 bases and at J to 8 bases, leaving 3 bases not matched to a gene. Germline-derived CDR1 and CDR2 are WSHSY and SAAADI. This CDR3 reads CASSTGADSPLHF. DNA for the CDR3: TGCGCCAGCAGTACAGGGGCCGATTCACCCCTCCACTTT.

The table lists this clonotype with a few counts. Just one base apart from a much larger clone, this may be a read error. The V gene is TRBV9, the J gene TRBJ1-1, with D maybe TRBD1 (6 bases). CDR1 is SGDLS, CDR2 YYNGEE, per germline. This CDR3 is built from 13 residues. Trimming stripped 3 bases from V and 1 base from J, with 7 bases between. The CDR3 sequence: CASSGGQNTEAFF. The CDR3 nucleotides are TGTGCCAGCAGCGGGGGACAGAACACTGAAGCTTTCTTT.

Many counts were recorded for this clonotype. The chain is built from TRBV12-3 or TRBV12-4 and TRBJ1-3; D not certain. The CDR3 totals 15 residues. V was clipped by 3 bases and J by 4 bases, with 13 bases between them. For the CDR3, the DNA is TGTGCCAGCAGTTTTCGAGCCGGGGAAGGAAACACCATATATTTT. It encodes CASSFRAGEGNTIYF.